At least ten counts were recorded for the clone carrying this T cell receptor beta chain. Its antigen remains unknown. This entry comes from a study of T cell repertoires in cytomegalovirus infection. Across the study: Public TCR beta signatures provided an indication of both CMV infection and a matching HLA type. Findings and caveats of the study: Of the TCR beta families, the public ones yielded a cumulative frequency that identified carriers of CMV plus the relevant HLA. HLA-C-restricted CMV clonotypes gave the most frequent clonotype in two of eight donors.

TCRdb reanalysed the reads using MiXCR and keeps one entry per CDR3 protein. This table holds 250,000 to 300,000 distinct CDR3 sequences, around 8.7% found once. V shed 9 bases and J shed 5 bases, with 11 bases lying between them. This CDR3 is built from 13 residues. This chain joins TRBV12-3 or TRBV12-4 and TRBJ1-6; D is uncertain. The specimen was PBMCs. This sequence was found in a human donor in good health (CMV status not recorded). Some clones in this sample may be carry-over from other donors' samples. In nucleotides, the CDR3 is TGTGCCAGTCAGGCTAACGATAATTCACCCCTCCACTTT. It specifies CASQANDNSPLHF.